This T cell receptor beta chain was captured by sequencing in a study of cytomegalovirus exposure and HLA in healthy donors. About the study: From about 179 million T cells, an earlier analysis saw 110 million or so unique TCR beta sequences. Membership in the Caucasian-associated ancestry cluster was found for around 81% of roughly 360 genotyped donors.

Study-level results: Across donors, most TCRs were seen rarely, yet some public ones were widespread.

In the PCR, 60 Vbeta and 13 Jbeta primers were used. The assay was immunoSEQ multiplex PCR, and TCRdb's table has in-frame clones only and misses some. The table shows approximately 98,000 clones, with approximately 79% occurring only once. Turning to this clone: Antigen unknown.

Trimming took 4 bases from V and 7 from J; bases not matched to a gene: 10. The CDR3 extends over 14 amino acids. CDR1 and CDR2 (germline): SGHDT, YYEEEE. This receptor was obtained from a male donor in good health and CMV-seronegative. Specimen: PBMCs. The J gene is TRBJ1-2, the V gene TRBV5-6, with 7 bases aligning to TRBD1. Here the CDR3 DNA reads TGTGCCAGCAGCCCCGGAGACAGGGTAGGTGGCTACACCTTC. Amino acid sequence: CASSPGDRVGGYTF.